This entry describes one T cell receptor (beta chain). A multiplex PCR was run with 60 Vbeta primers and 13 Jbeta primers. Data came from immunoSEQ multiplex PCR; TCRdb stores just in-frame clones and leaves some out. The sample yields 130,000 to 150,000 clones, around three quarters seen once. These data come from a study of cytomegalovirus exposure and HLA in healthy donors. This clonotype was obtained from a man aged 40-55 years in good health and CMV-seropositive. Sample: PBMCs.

CDR3 in amino acids: CASSFRGIQPQHF. In DNA, the CDR3 is TGTGCCAGCAGTTTTAGGGGGATCCAGCCCCAGCATTTT. The chain couples TRBV2 to TRBJ1-5; D may be TRBD1 (6 bases). CDR1 is SNHLY, CDR2 FYNNEI, per germline. V dropped 5 bases and J dropped 7 bases, with 12 bases sitting between them. The CDR3 is 13 residues long.